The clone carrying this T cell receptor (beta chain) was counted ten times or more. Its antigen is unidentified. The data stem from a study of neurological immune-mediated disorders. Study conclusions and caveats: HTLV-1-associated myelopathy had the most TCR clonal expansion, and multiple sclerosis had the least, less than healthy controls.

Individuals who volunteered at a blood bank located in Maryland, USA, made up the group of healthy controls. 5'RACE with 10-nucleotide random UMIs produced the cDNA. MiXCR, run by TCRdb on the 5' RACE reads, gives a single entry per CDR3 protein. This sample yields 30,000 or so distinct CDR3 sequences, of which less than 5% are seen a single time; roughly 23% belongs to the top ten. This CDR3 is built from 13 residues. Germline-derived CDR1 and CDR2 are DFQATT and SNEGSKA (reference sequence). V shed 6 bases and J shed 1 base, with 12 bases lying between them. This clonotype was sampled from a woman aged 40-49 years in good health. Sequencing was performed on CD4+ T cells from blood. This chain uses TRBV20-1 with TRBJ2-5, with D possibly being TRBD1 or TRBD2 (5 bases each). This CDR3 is CSAQGPLQETQYF. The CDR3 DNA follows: TGCAGTGCCCAGGGACCACTCCAAGAGACCCAGTACTTC.